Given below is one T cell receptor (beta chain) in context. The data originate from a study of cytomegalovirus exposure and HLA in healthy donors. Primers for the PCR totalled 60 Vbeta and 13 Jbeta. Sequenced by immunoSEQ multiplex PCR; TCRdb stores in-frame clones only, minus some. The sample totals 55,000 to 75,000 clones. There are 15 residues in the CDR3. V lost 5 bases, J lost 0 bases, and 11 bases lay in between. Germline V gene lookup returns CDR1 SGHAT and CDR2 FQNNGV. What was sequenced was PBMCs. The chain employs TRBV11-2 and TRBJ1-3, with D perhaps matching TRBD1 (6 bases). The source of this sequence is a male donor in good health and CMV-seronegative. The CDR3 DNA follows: TGTGCCAGCAGCCTACAGGGTCTCTCTGGAAACACCATATATTTT. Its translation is CASSLQGLSGNTIYF.